A selection of T cell receptor beta chains follows, all from one sample in a study of immune evolution from preneoplasia to lung adenocarcinoma. The table came from immunoSEQ multiplex PCR; TCRdb's copy has only in-frame clones and leaves some out. The sample contains 20,000 or so clones, roughly 75% of which appear only once. Sequencing was carried out using FFPE invasive lung adenocarcinoma tissue. These receptors were taken from a person in their sixties with lung adenocarcinoma. The CDR3 runs from the conserved cysteine through the conserved F or W. A D gene is named only where the DNA matches it firmly. Only part of the rows carry a size: once, few, many, or a class if the clone is expanded.

NA,NA,TRBV6-5,TRBJ2-1,CASSSATSSLGLQFF
NA,NA,TRBV6-5,TRBJ2-6,CASSLGRSGANVLTF
NA,NA,TRBV7-2,TRBJ1-2,CASSPYRVRNYGYTF
once,TRBD1,TRBV4-1,TRBJ1-3,CASSPGTGEDTIYF
once,NA,TRBV30,TRBJ2-7,CAWRSGAQQYF
NA,NA,TRBV6-6,TRBJ2-1,CASSYSTGGNEQFF
NA,NA,TRBV4-2,TRBJ2-3,CASSQGSAGTDTQYF
NA,NA,TRBV5-1,TRBJ2-1,CASSLVVGSYNEQFF
medium-sized,NA,TRBV19,TRBJ1-2,CASSIATGGKAKDGYTF
NA,NA,TRBV5-1,TRBJ1-2,CASSSTAPRAYTF
NA,NA,TRBV9,TRBJ1-1,CASSPGHGDTEAFF
NA,NA,TRBV4-1,TRBJ1-2,CASSQETGTGYGYTF
NA,TRBD1,TRBV7-9,TRBJ2-7,CASSSGDRPYEQYF
NA,NA,TRBV11-3,TRBJ1-1,CASSSGNFEAFF
NA,NA,TRBV5-1,TRBJ2-7,CASSLRGRGSYEQYF
NA,NA,TRBV2,TRBJ2-7,CASSEYHEQYF
NA,TRBD1,TRBV13,TRBJ1-1,CASSSPRQGAEAFF
once,NA,TRBV21-1,TRBJ2-2,CASSRGRMNTGELFF
NA,NA,TRBV7-2,TRBJ2-5,CASRGESIGKTQYF
NA,NA,TRBV6-6,TRBJ2-3,CASSTRQGTDTQYF
few,NA,TRBV5-1,TRBJ2-3,CASSLEQYSDTQYF
NA,NA,TRBV7-6,TRBJ2-5,CASSLANGTPPRTQYF
NA,NA,TRBV2,TRBJ1-5,CASRAGHPEQPQHF
NA,NA,TRBV19,TRBJ2-3,CASSKIRGQGDTQYF
NA,TRBD2,TRBV10-3,TRBJ2-5,CARTLAGGSQETQYF
NA,NA,TRBV6-5,TRBJ2-2,CASSLASDTGELFF
NA,NA,TRBV28,TRBJ1-6,CATVSSSYNSPLHF
once,TRBD1,TRBV29-1,TRBJ1-5,CSVGQGGDQPQHF
NA,TRBD2,TRBV18,TRBJ2-7,CASSPTNSGSYEQYF
NA,TRBD1,TRBV5-4,TRBJ2-3,CASSWDRGADTQYF
NA,NA,TRBV27,TRBJ1-2,CASSLTGMGNYGYTF
NA,NA,TRBV7-8,TRBJ1-1,CASSYGRYTEAFF
NA,NA,TRBV10-3,TRBJ1-3,CAISESSSGNTIYF
NA,NA,TRBV5-6,TRBJ2-6,CASSLSVPGANVLTF
NA,TRBD1,TRBV5-4,TRBJ2-1,CATKVTGGNNEQFF
once,NA,TRBV20-1,TRBJ2-7,CSAGYNEQYF
NA,TRBD1,TRBV11-3,TRBJ2-5,CASSASWTGGGETQYF
NA,TRBD2,TRBV28,TRBJ2-5,CASSRTWGLAGVETQYF
NA,NA,TRBV5-4,TRBJ1-3,CASSLATDGVGSSGNTIYF
NA,NA,TRBV14,TRBJ1-2,CASSQDRFQGYTF
NA,NA,TRBV19,TRBJ1-2,CASRKTGANYGYTF
once,TRBD2,TRBV28,TRBJ2-1,CASSLAGEGNEQFF
NA,NA,TRBV6-1,TRBJ2-4,CASSSTLRAKNIQYF
NA,NA,TRBV19,TRBJ1-2,CASRTTRTASSNYGYTF
medium-sized,NA,TRBV4-2,TRBJ2-3,CASSQGRGTDTQYF
NA,TRBD2,TRBV25-1,TRBJ2-2,CASRGLAGNTGELFF